The 20 T cell receptor beta chains in this list originate from one sample, sequenced in a study of T-cell memory formation after mild COVID-19. TCRdb reanalysed the 5' RACE reads using MiXCR and keeps one entry per CDR3 protein. The sample shows 280,000 or so distinct CDR3 sequences, under 8.5% of them seen only once. Sequenced input: PBMCs or a T cell subset sorted from them (not recorded which). The receptor set was obtained from a man between 18 and 35 years old who had mild COVID-19 (a few samples of this study predate the infection). Cell type and time point are not known.

This clonotype appeared a few times. The CDR3 coding sequence is TGTGCCAGCAGCTTAGAAGCCCTACCTGAAGCTTTCTTT. This encodes CASSLEALPEAFF. J is TRBJ1-1 and V is TRBV13; D gene ambiguous. The ends were cut back, 1 base at V and 6 bases at J, with 9 bases in the middle. Germline V gene lookup returns CDR1 PRHDT and CDR2 FYEKMQ (reference sequence). This CDR3 spans 13 amino acids.

This clonotype turned up a few times. The genes are TRBV6-1 and TRBJ1-2; D ambiguous. Per the germline V gene, CDR1 is MNHNS and CDR2 is SASEGT. There are 14 residues in the CDR3. The V and J ends lost 6 bases and 4 bases respectively, with 15 bases between them. The CDR3 is CASSPAGPFYGYTF. The CDR3 DNA sequence: TGTGCCAGCAGCCCCGCTGGACCTTTCTATGGCTACACCTTC.

CDR3 in amino acids: CASSQDFRDRPPNTQYF. CDR3 nucleotides: TGCGCCAGCAGCCAAGATTTCAGGGACAGGCCCCCCAATACGCAGTATTTT. The J gene is TRBJ2-3, the V gene TRBV4-3, with TRBD1 matching 8 bases. Germline CDR1 is LGHNA and CDR2 is YSLEER. The CDR3 sequence is 17 residues long. V dropped 0 bases and J dropped 7; count of bases not matched to a gene: 12.

This clonotype was found a few times. The CDR3 reads CASSSQITGTGIVNSPLHF. Written as DNA, the CDR3 is TGTGCCAGCAGTTCTCAGATTACCGGGACAGGGATAGTAAATTCACCCCTCCACTTT. J is TRBJ1-6 and V is TRBV6-5, with TRBD1 identical over 9 bases. CDR3 length: 19 amino acids. Germline CDR1 MNHEY, CDR2 SVGAGI. V shed 4 bases and J 7 bases; nucleotides not matched to a gene: 17.

J is TRBJ2-7 and V is TRBV28; TRBD1 matches at 9 bases. CDR3 size: 13 residues. The junction had 0 bases not matched to a gene; V was cut back by 3 bases and J by 3 bases. From germline, CDR1 is MDHEN and CDR2 SYDVKM. CDR3 residues: CASSLTGGYEQYV. The CDR3, as DNA: TGTGCCAGCAGTTTGACAGGGGGCTACGAGCAGTACGTC.

This clonotype has a handful of counts. The chain recombines TRBV7-2 with TRBJ1-4, with D possibly TRBD1 on 5 matching bases. CDR1 is SGHTA and CDR2 is FQGNSA in the germline V gene. CDR3 length equals 12 residues. V lost 5 bases and J 10 bases, leaving 11 bases between the germline ends. The CDR3 nucleotides read TGTGCCAGCAGCCTAACCCAGGGAAAACTGTTTTTT. Translated: CASSLTQGKLFF.

This rearrangement joins TRBV7-2 to TRBJ1-4, with TRBD1 as a possible D gene (5 bases). Trimming removed 4 bases at V and 14 bases at J, with 20 bases between. The CDR3 sequence is 14 residues long. Germline V CDR1 and CDR2: SGHTA, FQGNSA. The CDR3 DNA follows: TGTGCCAGCAGCTCGCTCGGGACCCTAAGTAATCTGTTTTTT. It is translated as CASSSLGTLSNLFF.

This clonotype has ten or more counts. V usage is TRBV4-1 and J usage is TRBJ2-2; D gene unclear. Germline CDR1 is MGHRA and CDR2 is YSYEKL. The germline V and J ends were trimmed by 0 bases and 6 bases, with 5 bases remaining between them. CDR3 length equals 13 residues. This CDR3 is CASSQDLAGELFF. The CDR3 bases are TGCGCCAGCAGCCAAGACCTCGCCGGGGAGCTGTTTTTT.

V is TRBV5-1 and J is TRBJ1-1; tentatively, D is TRBD1 (5 bases). This CDR3 is 14 amino acids long. The V gene lost 5 bases and the J gene lost 3 bases, with 14 bases spanning the gap. Germline V gene sequence: CDR1 SGHRS, CDR2 YFSETQ. This CDR3 is CASRSNPGDTEAFF. The CDR3 bases are TGCGCCAGCAGATCTAACCCGGGGGACACTGAAGCTTTCTTT.

This clonotype was counted only a few times. The chain couples TRBV7-9 to TRBJ1-3; D is unclear. Per germline, CDR1 SEHNR and CDR2 FQNEAQ (reference sequence). Trimming took 5 bases from V and 4 from J, leaving 15 bases between them. The CDR3 has 15 residues. The CDR3 reads CASSRTELAGNTIYF. The CDR3 DNA sequence: TGTGCCAGCAGCCGAACTGAGTTAGCCGGAAACACCATATATTTT.

This clonotype was detected ten times or more. The genes are TRBV7-2 and TRBJ2-7; TRBD2 is a possible D gene (6 bases). Germline-derived CDR1 and CDR2 are SGHTA and FQGNSA. The CDR3 is 16 amino acids. Trimming removed 5 bases from V and 0 bases from J, with 17 bases in between. In DNA form, the CDR3 reads TGTGCCAGCAGCCATCCGTCCGGGAGATACTCCTACGAGCAGTACTTC. Its translation: CASSHPSGRYSYEQYF.

V and J are TRBV4-3 and TRBJ1-2; perhaps TRBD1 as D (5 bases). In germline, CDR1 is LGHNA, CDR2 YSLEER. Trimming took 0 bases from V and 3 from J, leaving 8 bases between them. This CDR3 contains 14 residues. The CDR3 DNA sequence: TGCGCCAGCAGCCAAGAGGGGACCTACTATGGCTACACCTTC. Its translation is CASSQEGTYYGYTF.

The chain uses TRBV5-1 and TRBJ2-3, with 10 bases identical to TRBD2. Germline loops: CDR1 SGHRS, CDR2 YFSETQ. Trimming at V came to 4 bases and at J to 4 bases, leaving 12 bases not matched to a gene. This CDR3 region has 17 residues. CDR3 sequence: CASSLASGSVRPDTQYF. CDR3 nucleotides: TGCGCCAGCAGCCTTGCTAGCGGGAGCGTTAGGCCAGATACGCAGTATTTT. The full variable domain, completed using reference TRBV5-1 and TRBJ2-3, is KAGVTQTPRYLIKTRGQQVTLSCSPISGHRSVSWYQQTPGQGLQFLFEYFSETQRNKGNFPGRFSGRQFSNSRSEMNVSTLELGDSALYLCASSLASGSVRPDTQYFGPGTRLTVL.

This chain links TRBV6-5 with TRBJ2-7, with D hard to call. With 6 bases removed from V and 4 bases from J, the gap between germline ends came to 16 bases. The CDR3 has 14 amino acids. Germline CDR1 is MNHEY and CDR2 is SVGAGI. The DNA of the CDR3 is TGTGCCAGCAGGCCGGGCTTTGGGAAATACGAGCAGTACGTC. Its translation is CASRPGFGKYEQYV.

V usage is TRBV6-5 and J usage is TRBJ1-5; unclear D gene. Germline-derived CDR1 and CDR2 are MNHEY and SVGAGI. V shed 7 bases and J shed 0 bases, with 10 bases lying between them. CDR3 length: 14 amino acids. The CDR3 nucleotides are TGTGCCAGCAAAGGATCCAATAGCAATCAGCCCCAGCATTTT. Its translation is CASKGSNSNQPQHF.

J is TRBJ2-5 and V is TRBV2; a possible D gene is TRBD1 (5 bases). The CDR3 is 16 amino acids. Trimming shortened V by 6 bases and J by 3 bases, and 20 bases separated the two germline ends. Germline loops: CDR1 SNHLY, CDR2 FYNNEI. CDR3 sequence: CASSGRQSPAEETQYF. As DNA, the CDR3 is TGTGCCAGCAGCGGGCGACAGTCCCCGGCCGAAGAGACCCAGTACTTC.

Worth noting for this clonotype: The conserved phenylalanine or tryptophan is not found at the CDR3 terminus, so this likely reflects a read error. The rearrangement joins TRBV6-5 to TRBJ2-7; 9 nucleotides align to TRBD2. The J segment lost 7 bases and the V segment lost 6 bases, leaving 22 bases of the junction unmatched. This CDR3 is 18 amino acids long. In germline, CDR1 is MNHEY, CDR2 SVGAGI. CDR3 coding DNA: TGTGCCAGCAGGGCCGTGGGATCCGGGACTAGCTCAGGAAGGGAGCAGTACTAC. Encoded protein: CASRAVGSGTSSGREQYY.

This clonotype has more than one count but fewer than ten. The chain employs TRBV29-1 and TRBJ2-3; 13 nucleotides match TRBD2. The CDR3 has 15 residues. Trimming took 8 bases from V and 4 from J; bases not matched to a gene: 9. Germline loops: CDR1 SQVTM, CDR2 ANQGSEA. CDR3 loop: CSMGLAGPQADTQYF. CDR3 DNA: TGCAGCATGGGACTAGCGGGGCCACAGGCAGATACGCAGTATTTT.

In this sample, this clonotype turned up a few times. J is TRBJ1-2 and V is TRBV20-1; 7 positions match TRBD1. V gave up 4 bases and J gave up 4 bases; unmatched junction bases: 6. From germline, CDR1 is DFQATT and CDR2 SNEGSKA (reference sequence). CDR3 length: 13 residues. This CDR3 reads CSATTGRTYGYTF. The CDR3 region has the DNA TGCAGTGCTACGACAGGGAGGACCTATGGCTACACCTTC.

This clonotype was recorded a few times. This chain uses TRBV6-5 with TRBJ2-7, with 9 positions matching TRBD2. The J segment lost 5 bases and the V segment lost 4 bases, leaving 3 bases of the junction unmatched. CDR3 size: 13 residues. Germline values: CDR1 MNHEY, CDR2 SVGAGI. The CDR3 DNA sequence: TGTGCCAGCAGTTCGGCGGGGGGGGACGAGCAGTACTTC. This encodes CASSSAGGDEQYF.